The rows below give T cell receptor beta chains drawn from one sample of a study of regulatory T cells in long-lasting Graves disease. TCRdb processed the multiplex PCR reads anew with MiXCR; each CDR3 protein has one entry. The sample records some 410,000 distinct CDR3 sequences, 16% being singletons. These data also formed part of another study, on T cells in Graves' hyperthyroidism and ophthalmopathy.

This specimen was peripheral blood mononuclear cells (PBMCs), taken at new diagnosis, from a patient treated with antithyroid drugs. The source is a woman aged 25 to 39 with Graves disease. Each CDR3 is given with its conserved first and last residue. D genes are given only for firm matches. A row's size may be missing; if present it is once, few, many or a size class.

length: 13; size: many; J: TRBJ1-1; D: NA; V: TRBV5-1; DNA: TGCGCCAGCAGCTTGAGGGTAGGCCGAGAAGCTTTCTTT; CDR3: CASSLRVGREAFF
length: 15; size: few; J: TRBJ2-1; D: NA; V: TRBV7-9; DNA: TGTGCCAGCAGCGCCCGGGTTAGCGTGGGGGGTGAGCAGTTCTTC; CDR3: CASSARVSVGGEQFF
length: 16; size: NA; J: TRBJ1-5; D: TRBD1; V: TRBV20-1; DNA: TGCAGTGCTAGAGCAAAGGACAGGGTTAGCAATCAGCCCCAGCATTTT; CDR3: CSARAKDRVSNQPQHF
length: 13; size: many; J: TRBJ1-2; D: NA; V: TRBV18; DNA: TGTGCCAGCTCACCACAGGGCCCCTATGGCTACACCTTC; CDR3: CASSPQGPYGYTF
length: 14; size: many; J: TRBJ1-2; D: NA; V: TRBV5-6; DNA: TGTGCCAGCAGCCAGCTGGGGGGGTCGGGTGGCTACACCTTC; CDR3: CASSQLGGSGGYTF
length: 13; size: NA; J: TRBJ2-7; D: NA; V: TRBV12-3/TRBV12-4; DNA: TGTGCCAGCAGTTTCGGTATGATCAACGAGCAGTACTTC; CDR3: CASSFGMINEQYF
length: 14; size: once; J: TRBJ2-5; D: TRBD1; V: TRBV10-2; DNA: TGCGCCGGCAGCCTCGGACAGGAACAAGAGACCCAGTACTTC; CDR3: CAGSLGQEQETQYF
length: 15; size: many; J: TRBJ2-1; D: TRBD2; V: TRBV7-2; DNA: TGTGCCAGTTGGACTAGCGGGGTTTGGTTGAATGAGCAGTTCTTC; CDR3: CASWTSGVWLNEQFF
length: 15; size: few; J: TRBJ2-3; D: TRBD1; V: TRBV6-2/TRBV6-3; DNA: TGTGCCAGCAGGACCGGGACAGGGCTCACAGATACGCAGTATTTT; CDR3: CASRTGTGLTDTQYF
length: 15; size: NA; J: TRBJ2-3; D: NA; V: TRBV6-1; DNA: TGTGCCAGCAGTCTCTTGCCGGAGTCCTGGGATACGCAGTATTTT; CDR3: CASSLLPESWDTQYF
length: 15; size: many; J: TRBJ2-5; D: TRBD2; V: TRBV12-3/TRBV12-4; DNA: TGTGCCAGCAAAAAGACGGGACTAGCGGAAGAGACCCAGTACTTC; CDR3: CASKKTGLAEETQYF
length: 15; size: NA; J: TRBJ2-2; D: TRBD1; V: TRBV9; DNA: TGTGCCAGCAGCGTAGGGACAGGGAACACCGGGGAGCTGTTTTTT; CDR3: CASSVGTGNTGELFF